This T cell receptor beta chain was captured in a study of beta chain features in type 1 diabetes (dated by TCRdb to the late 2010s). Regarding the complete study: No differences in mean age, gender distribution, total cell number or subset yield were found between patients and healthy donors. In the study, TCRB repertoires of sorted circulating CD4+ T cell subsets from recently diagnosed type 1 diabetes patients were compared with those of matched healthy donors. A total of over 95,000,000 sorted cells were examined across all samples, and RNA yield correlated strongly with the number of cells per subset. Whereas all 28 donors provided naive and central memory subsets, regulatory and stem cell-like memory subsets were isolated from just 8 patients and about 8 healthy donors.

Each donor gave one peripheral blood draw, roughly 110 mL on average, collected into heparinised tubes. A BD FACSAria II and a panel including CD45RO, CCR7, CD25, CD127, CD95 and CD27 were used to sort naive, central memory, regulatory and stem cell-like memory CD4+ T cells. All sorted populations exceeded 98% purity. PBMCs were isolated immediately by Lymphoprep density gradient centrifugation and stained directly without culture. So that batch effects would be minimized, each experiment stained and sorted samples in pairs, pairing one healthy donor with one patient. Including the terminal cysteine and phenylalanine, the CDR3 comprises 13 residues. The kept DNA is CDR3 alone, 39 bases in frame from the first base. V is pared back by 0 bases and J by 5 bases, with 8 bases lying between the germline termini. The germline V gene specifies SGHNT as CDR1 and YENEEA as CDR2. As concerns this clone: Its antigen is currently not known. Base quality data are lacking; no much larger clone is found one base away.

The entire isolated RNA was reverse transcribed using the High Capacity cDNA Reverse Transcription Kit, and thus expressed TCRB transcripts were sequenced. Deep immunoSEQ sequencing was performed on naive, central memory and regulatory T cell samples, with an average of around 3.5 million total reads per sample. Sorted cells were lysed in RLT buffer, and RNA was extracted using DNase-treated RNeasy Micro or Mini kits according to cell number. Each cell subset was processed separately to prevent cross-contamination, with patient and healthy donor samples processed together. Using the immunoSEQ multiplex PCR, TCRB sequences were amplified from cDNA into 87-bp fragments spanning the CDR3 region. Sequencing of the amplicons was done on the Illumina HiSeq platform. From the authors' description of their analysis: PCR bias was computationally corrected using synthetic template baselines, reads within Hamming distance 2 were collapsed, and singletons that could not be merged were discarded. Reads were aligned against IMGT to assign V, D and J genes, CDR3 length and insertions or deletions at six rearrangement sites. Clonotype counts were normalized to sorted cell number within each subset before computing true diversity and Gini coefficients with the tcR R package. The overlap coefficient, calculated on TCRB nucleotide sequences, was used to measure repertoire sharing. TCRdb obtained this table from immuneACCESS and retained in-frame rearrangements with V and J assigned. These tables miss some clones; where compared with another copy, unresolved V genes account for less than half of the shortfall, and the remainder is unexplained. V, J and clone size reflect that table, while D and trimming were determined from the DNA. Across this sample there are 120,000 to 150,000 clones, with 6.9% seen only once. The top ten hold about 1.3% of the sample.

Results the study describes overall, beyond this receptor: At VDJ recombination sites, patients with type 1 diabetes made fewer insertions and deleted more nucleotides, a pattern implying thymic rearrangement abnormalities. PCR may preferentially amplify shorter templates, but because patient and control samples were amplified and corrected together, any resulting skew would affect both groups equally. Naive, central memory and regulatory TCRB repertoires appeared to be more similar among patients than among healthy donors. Sequencing cDNA rather than genomic DNA could over-represent highly expressing activated cells, although activation and CD3 levels did not differ between groups. Because the HLA sub-analyses included only small numbers of individuals, any influence of HLA type on TCRB rearrangement was left unresolved. In all four CD4+ subsets, TCRB CDR3 length was moderately but significantly shorter in type 1 diabetes patients.

Sequencing was done on a sample of central memory CD4+ T cells from blood. The clonotype was recovered from a woman aged 25 to 45 in good health. The chain employs TRBV11-3 and TRBJ2-7, with TRBD2 as a weak D call on 5 bases. The DNA reads TGTGCCAGCAGCTTAGAAGGACTCGACGAGCAGTACTTC. It translates as CASSLEGLDEQYF. The entire variable domain, with the stretches around the CDR3 drawn from the reference TRBV11-3 and TRBJ2-7 proteins, is EAGVVQSPRYKIIEKKQPVAFWCNPISGHNTLYWYLQNLGQGPELLIRYENEEAVDDSQLPKDRFSAERLKGVDSTLKIQPAELGDSAVYLCASSLEGLDEQYFGPGTRLTVT.